Below are 17 T cell receptor beta chains sequenced from a single sample in a study of cytotoxic CD8 clonotypes in ibrutinib-treated CLL. The assay was immunoSEQ multiplex PCR, and TCRdb's table has in-frame clones only and misses some. Altogether under 200,000 clones are present, under 90% being singletons, with the ten largest covering roughly 4.6%. The material sequenced was PBMCs, taken after 24 months of ibrutinib treatment. Source of these receptors: a human donor with chronic lymphocytic leukemia.

The table lists this clone with a few counts. The chain carries TRBV9 and TRBJ1-2, with 9 bases fitting TRBD1. CDR1 and CDR2 (germline): SGDLS, YYNGEE. The CDR3 is 14 residues long. The V and J ends lost 2 bases and 12 bases, in that order; junction bases with no gene match: 11. CDR3 DNA sequence: TGTGCCAGCAGCGTTCTTCCGGGACAGGGTAGCCACACCTTC. Translation: CASSVLPGQGSHTF.

This chain uses TRBV30 with TRBJ2-7, with D perhaps given as TRBD1 or TRBD2 (5 bases each). Trimming pared 1 base from V and 5 bases from J, leaving 15 bases between. The CDR3 is made up of 14 amino acids. Looked up from germline, CDR1 is GTSNPN and CDR2 is SVGIG (reference sequence). CDR3 sequence reads: CAWSGASGAHEQYF. The CDR3, as DNA: TGTGCCTGGAGTGGGGCCTCCGGGGCACACGAGCAGTACTTC.

V is TRBV9 and J is TRBJ2-1, with TRBD2 matching 9 bases. V shed 4 bases and J 9 bases; nucleotides not matched to a gene: 11. The CDR3 sequence is 15 residues long. The germline gives CDR1 SGDLS, CDR2 YYNGEE. This chain's CDR3 is CASSLSLMRGGEQFF. The CDR3 DNA is TGTGCCAGCAGCCTGAGCTTGATGCGGGGGGGTGAGCAGTTCTTC.

This clone was recorded many times. This rearrangement joins TRBV9 to TRBJ1-1; unclear D gene. Per the germline V gene, CDR1 is SGDLS and CDR2 is YYNGEE. The CDR3 contains 15 residues. Between the trimmed V and J ends, which lost 4 bases and 3 bases, there was a span of 16 bases. CDR3 sequence (DNA): TGTGCCAGCAGCCCCGACCCATACTCGGACACTGAAGCTTTCTTT. The encoded protein is CASSPDPYSDTEAFF.

The gene calls are TRBV18 and TRBJ2-7, with 10 bases that match TRBD2. Trimming cost V 3 bases and J 2 bases; bases outside gene matches: 13. In germline, CDR1 is KGHSH, CDR2 LQKENI. The CDR3 length is 18 residues. CDR3 protein: CASSPGQLLAGTPYEQYF. The CDR3 DNA follows: TGTGCCAGCTCACCTGGACAGTTACTAGCGGGAACCCCCTACGAGCAGTACTTC.

The chain combines TRBV5-1 with TRBJ1-5; D is undetermined. Trimming removed 4 bases at V and 3 bases at J, with 11 bases between. The CDR3 runs to 14 residues. In germline, CDR1 is SGHRS, CDR2 YFSETQ. CDR3 sequence (DNA): TGCGCCAGCAGCGTCGGCGGGGTCAATCAGCCCCAGCATTTT. It is translated as CASSVGGVNQPQHF.

The chain carries TRBV21-1 and TRBJ2-7; no check of the table's D call, TRBD2, against the DNA was made. TRBV21-1 constitutes a pseudogene. The CDR3 is 10 amino acids. The CDR3 region is CASRGGEQYF. CDR3 bases: TGTGCCAGCAGGGGGGGAGAGCAGTACTTC.

The V and J genes are TRBV9 and TRBJ1-4, with TRBD1 as a possible D gene (5 bases). The V gene's germline CDR1 is SGDLS and CDR2 YYNGEE. V dropped 4 bases and J dropped 0 bases, with 16 bases sitting between them. The CDR3 is made up of 17 amino acids. The CDR3 nucleotides are TGTGCCAGCAGCCAACAAGGGAGGGGCGCAACTAATGAAAAACTGTTTTTT. Translation: CASSQQGRGATNEKLFF.

In its sample, this clone was seen a few times. This sequence joins TRBV5-1 and TRBJ2-5; D ambiguous. V lost 4 bases, J lost 7 bases, and 17 bases lay in between. CDR1 is SGHRS, CDR2 YFSETQ, per germline. This CDR3 region has 14 residues. This CDR3 is CASSPLDLVGTQYF. The CDR3 DNA reads TGCGCCAGCAGCCCCCTCGACCTAGTGGGGACCCAGTACTTC.

The rearrangement uses TRBV27 and TRBJ2-7; no clear D gene. The CDR3 contains 14 residues. Germline values: CDR1 MNHEY, CDR2 SMNVEV (reference sequence). With 5 bases removed from V and 0 bases from J, the gap between germline ends came to 11 bases. CDR3: CASSPGPGSYEQYF. The CDR3 DNA reads as TGTGCCAGCAGTCCGGGTCCGGGCTCCTACGAGCAGTACTTC.

The chain employs TRBV28 and TRBJ1-2; tentative D call: TRBD1 (5 bases). Germline assignment: CDR1 MDHEN and CDR2 SYDVKM. This CDR3 is 15 amino acids long. V shed 7 bases and J shed 1 base, with 16 bases lying between them. CDR3 sequence: CASISRGAGNYGYTF. CDR3 in DNA: TGTGCCAGCATCTCAAGAGGGGCGGGTAACTATGGCTACACCTTC.

The V and J genes are TRBV6-1 and TRBJ1-2; D ambiguous. CDR1 and CDR2 from the germline V gene are MNHNS and SASEGT. The CDR3 is 13 amino acids. V lost 7 bases and J lost 2, with 11 bases in between. The CDR3 DNA reads as TGTGCCAGCACGATGGGTTCCAACTATGGCTACACCTTC. This codes for CASTMGSNYGYTF.

The chain carries TRBV29-1 and TRBJ1-2, with 7 positions matching TRBD1. Looked up from germline, CDR1 is SQVTM and CDR2 is ANQGSEA. The CDR3 is made up of 13 amino acids. V lost 5 bases, J lost 4 bases, and 7 bases stayed unmatched. DNA of the CDR3: TGCAGCGTTACAACAGGGGTGGGCTATGGCTACACCTTC. Protein sequence: CSVTTGVGYGYTF.

This chain connects TRBV18 to TRBJ1-4; no firm D call. The germline V gene encodes CDR1 KGHSH and CDR2 LQKENI. The length of the CDR3 is 14 residues. V lost 3 bases and J lost 0, with 5 bases in between. The CDR3: CASSPTTTNEKLFF. The CDR3 bases are TGTGCCAGCTCACCGACGACAACTAATGAAAAACTGTTTTTT.

V usage is TRBV2 and J usage is TRBJ2-1; D may be TRBD1 (6 bases). The germline V gene has CDR1 SNHLY and CDR2 FYNNEI. V shed 7 bases and J shed 9 bases, with 16 bases lying between them. CDR3 size: 13 residues. The CDR3 loop is CASTPGVRGEQFF. The CDR3 coding sequence is TGTGCCAGCACCCCAGGGGTGCGTGGTGAGCAGTTCTTC.

The chain couples TRBV30 to TRBJ1-3; D unclear. The CDR3 runs 14 residues. V gave up 2 bases and J gave up 9 bases, with 17 bases separating them. CDR1 is GTSNPN, CDR2 SVGIG, per germline (reference sequence). The CDR3 here is CAWSLRTSESTIYF. Here the CDR3 DNA reads TGTGCCTGGAGTCTTCGGACCTCGGAGTCCACCATATATTTT. Full variable domain (outside the CDR3, taken from reference TRBV30 and TRBJ1-3): SQTIHQWPATLVQPVGSPLSLECTVEGTSNPNLYWYRQAAGRGLQLLFYSVGIGQISSEVPQNLSASRPQDRQFILSSKKLLLSDSGFYLCAWSLRTSESTIYFGEGSWLTVV.

This clone was seen a few times. The V gene is TRBV5-1, the J gene TRBJ2-3, with 9 bases fitting TRBD1. The V segment lost 4 bases and the J segment 3 bases; nucleotides outside the gene matches: 3. Germline V gene data show CDR1 as SGHRS and CDR2 as YFSETQ. This CDR3 region has 14 residues. CDR3 region: CASSADRGTDTQYF. CDR3 coding DNA: TGCGCCAGCAGCGCGGACAGGGGTACAGATACGCAGTATTTT. The full variable domain, with the rest looked up from reference TRBV5-1 and TRBJ2-3, is KAGVTQTPRYLIKTRGQQVTLSCSPISGHRSVSWYQQTPGQGLQFLFEYFSETQRNKGNFPGRFSGRQFSNSRSEMNVSTLELGDSALYLCASSADRGTDTQYFGPGTRLTVL.